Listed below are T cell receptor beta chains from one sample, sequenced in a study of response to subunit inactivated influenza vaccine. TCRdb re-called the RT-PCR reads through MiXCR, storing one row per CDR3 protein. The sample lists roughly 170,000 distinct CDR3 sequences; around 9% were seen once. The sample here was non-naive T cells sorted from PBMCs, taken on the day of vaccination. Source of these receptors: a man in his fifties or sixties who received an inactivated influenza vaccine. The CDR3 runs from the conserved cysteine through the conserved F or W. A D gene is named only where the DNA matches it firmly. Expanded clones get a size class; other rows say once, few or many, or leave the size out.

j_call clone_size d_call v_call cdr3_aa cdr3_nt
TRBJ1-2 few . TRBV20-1 CSARGGGRDGYTF TGCAGTGCTAGAGGTGGAGGGAGGGATGGCTACACCTTC
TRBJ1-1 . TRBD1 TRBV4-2 CASSQEEQGMNTEAFF TGTGCCAGCAGCCAAGAGGAACAGGGGATGAACACTGAAGCTTTCTTT
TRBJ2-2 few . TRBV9 CASSVGTHTGELFF TGTGCCAGCAGCGTCGGGACACACACCGGGGAGCTGTTTTTT
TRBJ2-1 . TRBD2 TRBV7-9 CASSLGEGLAAPEQFF TGTGCCAGCAGCTTAGGGGAGGGACTAGCTGCTCCTGAGCAGTTCTTC
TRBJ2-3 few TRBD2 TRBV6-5 CASSNPLAGVPDTQYF TGTGCCAGCAGTAACCCACTAGCGGGAGTCCCAGATACGCAGTATTTT
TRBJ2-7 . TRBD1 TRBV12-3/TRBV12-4 CASSLSGTGIYEQYF TGTGCCAGCAGCTTAAGCGGGACAGGGATCTACGAGCAGTACTTC
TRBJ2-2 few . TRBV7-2 CASSQGLPPDTGELFF TGTGCCAGCAGCCAAGGACTCCCCCCCGACACCGGGGAGCTGTTTTTT
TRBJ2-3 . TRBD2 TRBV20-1 CSASGTSGIRTDTQYF TGCAGTGCTTCCGGGACTAGCGGGATCCGCACAGATACGCAGTATTTT
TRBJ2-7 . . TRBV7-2 CASSHSRFEQYF TGTGCCAGCAGCCATTCCCGGTTCGAGCAGTACTTC
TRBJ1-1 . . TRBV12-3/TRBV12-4 CASSFIRSEAFF TGTGCCAGCAGTTTTATCAGGAGTGAAGCTTTCTTT
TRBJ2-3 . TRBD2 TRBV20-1 CSARWGRANTDTQYF TGCAGTGCTAGATGGGGGAGGGCCAACACAGATACGCAGTATTTT
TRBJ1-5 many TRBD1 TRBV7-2 CASSPDRGREQPQHF TGTGCCAGCAGCCCGGACAGGGGGCGGGAGCAGCCCCAGCATTTT
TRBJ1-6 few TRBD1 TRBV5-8 CASSTGQGNNSPLHF TGTGCCAGCAGCACCGGACAGGGGAATAATTCACCCCTCCACTTT
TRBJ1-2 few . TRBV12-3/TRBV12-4 CASRLLGSYGYTF TGTGCCAGCAGGCTACTCGGAAGCTATGGCTACACCTTC
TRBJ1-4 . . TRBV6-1 CASRGGPSTNEKLFF TGTGCCAGCAGGGGAGGACCCTCAACTAATGAAAAACTGTTTTTT
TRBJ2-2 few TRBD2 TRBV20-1 CSAPKGALAGPSPHTGELFF TGCAGTGCGCCGAAAGGTGCACTAGCGGGCCCCTCCCCGCACACCGGGGAGCTGTTTTTT
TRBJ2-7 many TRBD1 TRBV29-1 CSGRDSQYEQYF TGCAGCGGCCGGGACAGCCAATACGAGCAGTACTTC
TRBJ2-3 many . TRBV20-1 CNPMREADTQYF TGCAACCCTATGAGGGAGGCAGATACGCAGTATTTT
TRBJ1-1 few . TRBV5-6 CASTTSYTEAFF TGTGCCAGCACCACTTCATACACTGAAGCTTTCTTT
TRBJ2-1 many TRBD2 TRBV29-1 CSAVGTNQYNEQFF TGCAGCGCTGTGGGGACTAACCAATACAATGAGCAGTTCTTC
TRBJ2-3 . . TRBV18 CASSNRDTYTDTQYF TGTGCCAGCTCTAACCGGGACACCTACACAGATACGCAGTATTTT
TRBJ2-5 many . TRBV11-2 CASSLGAGRETQYF TGTGCCAGCAGCTTAGGAGCCGGGAGAGAGACCCAGTACTTC
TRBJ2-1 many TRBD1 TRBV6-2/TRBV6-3 CASKSGTGSYNEQFF TGTGCCAGTAAATCCGGGACAGGGAGTTACAATGAGCAGTTCTTC
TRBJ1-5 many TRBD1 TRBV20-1 CSARELGTGSNQPQHF TGCAGTGCTAGAGAGTTAGGGACAGGGAGCAATCAGCCCCAGCATTTT
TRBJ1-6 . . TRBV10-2 CASSESVNSPLHF TGCGCCAGCAGTGAGTCTGTGAATTCACCCCTCCACTTT
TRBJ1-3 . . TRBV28 CASSPGGSGNTIYF TGTGCCAGCAGTCCTGGGGGTTCTGGAAACACCATATATTTT
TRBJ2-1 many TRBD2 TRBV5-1 CASSPPTSGSLNEQFF TGCGCCAGCAGCCCACCGACTAGCGGGAGCCTCAATGAGCAGTTCTTC
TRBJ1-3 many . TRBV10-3 CAISEPNEDRPIYF TGTGCCATCAGTGAGCCTAACGAAGACAGACCCATATATTTT
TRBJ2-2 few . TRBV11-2 CASSQTRNTGELFF TGTGCCAGCAGCCAGACTAGGAACACCGGGGAGCTGTTTTTT
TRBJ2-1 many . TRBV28 CASSSGGGSYNEQFF TGTGCCAGCAGTTCCGGGGGAGGAAGCTACAATGAGCAGTTCTTC
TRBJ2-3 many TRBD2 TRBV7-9 CASSSSLAGGTDTQYF TGTGCCAGCAGCTCATCACTAGCGGGGGGGACAGATACGCAGTATTTT
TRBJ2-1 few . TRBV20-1 CSARDRAYNEQFF TGCAGTGCTAGAGATCGGGCCTACAATGAGCAGTTCTTC
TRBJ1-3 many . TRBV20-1 CSARSTGNTIYF TGCAGTGCTAGGTCCACTGGAAACACCATATATTTT
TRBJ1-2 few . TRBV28 CASSLATDTLYGYTF TGTGCCAGCAGTTTGGCGACGGATACCCTTTATGGCTACACCTTC
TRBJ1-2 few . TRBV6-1 CASRGPGLPGYTF TGTGCCAGCAGAGGCCCGGGACTCCCTGGCTACACCTTC
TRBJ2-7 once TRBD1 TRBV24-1 CATDGRDRATYEQYF TGTGCCACCGATGGGCGGGACAGGGCGACCTACGAGCAGTACTTC
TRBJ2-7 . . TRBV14 CASSFWGSYEQYF TGTGCCAGCAGTTTTTGGGGCTCCTACGAGCAGTACTTC
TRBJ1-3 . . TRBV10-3 CAITPNWSSGNTIYF TGTGCCATCACCCCTAATTGGTCTTCTGGAAACACCATATATTTT
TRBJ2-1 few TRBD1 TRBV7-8 CASSYSRQGSNSEQFF TGTGCCAGCAGTTACTCCCGACAGGGGTCCAATTCTGAGCAGTTCTTC
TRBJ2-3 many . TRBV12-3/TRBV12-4 CASSWTGRTDTQYF TGTGCCAGCAGCTGGACTGGGCGGACAGATACGCAGTATTTT
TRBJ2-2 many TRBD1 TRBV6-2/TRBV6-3 CASRRGQGITGELFF TGTGCCAGCAGGAGGGGACAGGGGATCACCGGGGAGCTGTTTTTT
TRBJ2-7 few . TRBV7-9 CASSSFTGTGAYEQYF TGTGCCAGCAGCTCCTTTACCGGGACGGGAGCCTACGAGCAGTACTTC
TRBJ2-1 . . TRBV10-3 CAISESTIPGSEQFF TGTGCCATCAGTGAGTCGACTATCCCTGGCAGTGAGCAGTTCTTC
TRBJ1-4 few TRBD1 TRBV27 CASRGGTGGISTNEKLFF TGTGCCAGCAGGGGGGGGACAGGGGGCATTTCAACTAATGAAAAACTGTTTTTT
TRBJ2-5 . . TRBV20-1 CSANGDGETQYF TGCAGTGCTAACGGGGATGGAGAGACCCAGTACTTC
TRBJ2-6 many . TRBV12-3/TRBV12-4 CASSSRGAGANVLTF TGTGCCAGCAGTTCGAGGGGCGCCGGGGCCAACGTCCTGACTTTC
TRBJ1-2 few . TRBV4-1 CASSQEGTSRYGYTF TGCGCCAGCAGCCAAGAAGGGACTTCTCGCTATGGCTACACCTTC
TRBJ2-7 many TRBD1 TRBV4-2 CASSHLGGTGVEEQYF TGTGCCAGCAGCCACCTCGGAGGGACAGGGGTAGAAGAGCAGTACTTC
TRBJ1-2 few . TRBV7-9 CASSLGSWEGYTF TGTGCCAGCAGCTTAGGGTCTTGGGAAGGCTACACCTTC
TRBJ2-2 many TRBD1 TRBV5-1 CASSMTGGTGELFF TGCGCCAGCAGCATGACAGGGGGCACCGGGGAGCTGTTTTTT
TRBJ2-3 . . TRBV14 CASSQGHPTDTQYF TGTGCCAGCAGCCAGGGACACCCCACAGATACGCAGTATTTT
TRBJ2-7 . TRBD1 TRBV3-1 CASSPRTGRLEQYF TGTGCCAGCAGCCCACGGACAGGTCGGCTCGAGCAGTACTTC
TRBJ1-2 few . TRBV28 CASSQRGYGYTF TGTGCCAGCAGCCAAAGGGGCTATGGCTACACCTTC
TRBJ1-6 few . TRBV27 CASSFGGGSSPLHF TGTGCCAGCAGTTTCGGCGGAGGGAGTTCACCCCTCCACTTT
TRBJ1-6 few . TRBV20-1 CSARDRASSYNSPLHF TGCAGTGCTAGAGACAGGGCTAGCTCCTATAATTCACCCCTCCACTTT
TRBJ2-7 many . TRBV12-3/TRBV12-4 CASSLPPSYEQYF TGTGCCAGCAGTTTACCTCCCTCCTACGAGCAGTACTTC
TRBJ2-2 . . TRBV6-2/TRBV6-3 CASSYEGDGELFF TGTGCCAGCAGTTACGAGGGAGACGGGGAGCTGTTTTTT